The rows below give T cell receptor beta chains drawn from one sample of a study of cytomegalovirus exposure and HLA in healthy donors. Sequencing used immunoSEQ multiplex PCR; TCRdb keeps in-frame clones, though not all of them. This table holds around 120,000 clones, 60% to 85% found once. Sequenced input: PBMCs. Source of these receptors: a woman in her thirties or forties in good health and CMV-seropositive. CDR3s leave out the opening cysteine and the closing phenylalanine or tryptophan. The D gene is left open where the match is weak.

CDR3 protein,V gene,J gene,CDR3 length,D gene
ASSFQKLAF,TRBV11-2,TRBJ1-1,9,-
ASSERGQTSGANVLT,TRBV6-1,TRBJ2-6,15,-
ASSESGQVNSPLH,TRBV5-4,TRBJ1-6,13,TRBD1
ASSGVVKNIQY,TRBV2,TRBJ2-4,11,-
ASVQSGANVLT,TRBV5-6,TRBJ2-6,11,-
ATSTRLGNTEAF,TRBV15,TRBJ1-1,12,-
AWSDGTGYYEQY,TRBV30,-,12,TRBD1
AWGRTGGPDTQY,TRBV30,TRBJ2-3,12,TRBD1
ASSGQGGNTIY,TRBV9,TRBJ1-3,11,TRBD1
ASSVGADRGRNIQY,TRBV9,TRBJ2-4,14,TRBD1